Sequencing of this TCR beta chain was carried out in a study of cytomegalovirus exposure and HLA in healthy donors (TCRdb year 2017). Broadly, across the study: An earlier analysis of some 620 of the donors reported 276 Gb of sequence data and roughly 120 million unique TCR beta sequences obtained from about 200 million T cells. Class I and class II HLA loci were covered by the typing at four-digit resolution. The T cell repertoires of some 700 subjects were profiled by immunosequencing and related to cytomegalovirus serostatus. The genetic ancestry cluster associated with self-reported Caucasian donors included 80% to 90% of the roughly 400 genotyped donors. The study aimed to test whether signatures of past pathogen exposure could be identified by cataloging public T cell receptors. Across approximately 420 genotyped donors of the cohort, an average of approximately 240,000 unique TCR beta nucleotide sequences per donor were sequenced, and approximately 17% of those sequences were non-productive. Because of strong linkage in the cohort, a handful of DR-DQ haplotypes were treated as single units for association and clustering. Every discovery cohort repertoire had been produced on one sequencing platform. Typing coverage varied by locus: roughly 629-630 donors for A, B, C, DRB1 and DQB1; some 520 for DQA1; about 590 for DPA1; 450 to 480 for DPB1. Along with the approximately 670-subject first cohort, a separate validation cohort of 120 different subjects was used. To predict cytomegalovirus infection status, the study brought together high-throughput TCR immunosequencing, statistical association of individual TCRs with disease status, and machine learning. Approximately 300 gigabases of sequencing data and 75 million to 85 million unique TCR sequences made up an early release that covered 500 to 700 HLA-typed donors. Genome-wide SNP genotypes for about three fifths of the roughly 670 donors were used in a later genetic analysis, which treated that subset as a discovery cohort. Alongside the repertoire data, information on donor age, sex, ethnicity and CMV serostatus was compiled. In the later analysis, no new phenotypic data were used to find candidate immune exposures; instead, reliance was placed on TCR beta sequences and their occurrence across donors. To decide whether each TCR beta V gene segment behaved as functional or pseudogenic, an earlier analysis of some 600 of the donors relied on high-throughput TCR beta sequencing. In a later analysis, previously published TCR beta repertoires from roughly 710 donors were re-analyzed and high-resolution HLA genotyping was added so that TCR occurrence patterns could be studied.

The cohort consisted of 650 to 700 healthy bone marrow donors. At the time of sampling, every cohort member was nominally healthy, though immune exposures that went unrecorded were likely present. The donor was CMV seronegative and belonged to the group of approximately 320 seronegative cohort members. A peripheral blood sample was provided by each donor, and peripheral blood mononuclear cells were used for TCR beta sequencing. Genomic DNA extraction from the blood cell samples was performed with the Qiagen DNeasy Blood Extraction Kit. Its CDR3 holds 14 amino acids, cysteine through phenylalanine. Only the CDR3 portion is preserved as DNA: 42 bases, with reading frame beginning at the first base. The junction carries 9 bases between V and J, which are trimmed by 4 bases and 2 bases respectively. CDR1 and CDR2 were assigned from the germline V gene as SGHAT and FQNNGV. A word on this clone: Its antigen target is currently unknown. No base quality values were provided; no much bigger clone lies one nucleotide off.

Overall study results and their limits: A later analysis found that TCR association rates varied across HLA loci, with DRB1 alleles showing the most associated TCRs and HLA-C alleles the fewest. A group of highly shared sequence variants was considered likely to be a technical artifact of the sequencing pipeline. Specific HLA alleles were associated with 18,000 or so TCR beta sequences at a false discovery rate of 0.05 in a later analysis. When HLA alleles, especially DR and DQ, strongly co-occurred, attributing TCR associations to individual alleles was difficult. According to a later analysis, most CMV-associated TCR beta chains appeared to be HLA-restricted, and the HLA associations seemed to be driven largely by CMV exposure. Across donors, most TCR sequences were observed very rarely, whereas some public TCRs were present in many individuals. A few of the identified cytomegalovirus-associated TCR beta chains were confirmed in vitro to be specific for cytomegalovirus antigens. It was suggested by the authors that the approach could potentially be generalized to other disease states and immunological phenotypes. In this cohort, only TCR beta chains were sequenced, and detectable features were limited by the absence of alpha or paired-chain data. The presence/absence analyses assumed that sequencing depth was roughly uniform across donors, and that assumption may not be true. The classifier was reported to diagnose cytomegalovirus status with high specificity and sensitivity in both the original and validation cohorts. Compared with the 666-donor mean, donors in an Asian-associated ancestry cluster had fewer N-insertions in productive TCRs, according to a later genetic analysis. In the study, around 160 TCR beta chains were listed as associated with cytomegalovirus. Correlated functional status among segregating V segments might be attributable to linkage disequilibrium, but an unknown experimental factor could not be ruled out. Broadly in line with IMGT annotations, most TCR beta V segments showed up in productive rearrangements about 90% or about 30% of the time in an earlier analysis of 450 to 600 of the donors. CMV serostatus was the only immune exposure information available for the cohort. Because counts were too low, seventeen rarely observed V segments, including chromosome 9 orphons, were left out of the earlier analysis of approximately 580 of the donors. In a later analysis, HLA-associated TCR beta chains were found to be more clonally expanded and to have lower generation probabilities than equally common non-associated chains. A further reported finding was that TCR beta sequences accurately predicted the HLA-A and HLA-B alleles for most subjects in the first cohort. A later genetic analysis associated a missense DCLRE1C variant with V-gene and J-gene trimming of TCR beta chains, and an independent cohort replicated the association. Several of the top co-occurrence clusters appeared to be linked to parvovirus B19, influenza, CMV and Epstein-Barr virus, according to a later analysis. Because the 87-base-pair reads could not distinguish some IMGT-functional V segments, including TRBV6-2 and TRBV6-3, those segments were excluded. HLA typing was unavailable for some donors at each locus, so association tests used only the typed subset.

Library construction relied on the immunoSEQ multiplex PCR assay. A mixture of 60 forward primers for TCR Vbeta segments and 13 reverse primers for TCR Jbeta segments was used in the multiplex PCR. Amplification of the CDR3 region of rearranged TCR beta genes was performed with a multiplex PCR assay on genomic DNA. Amplified TCR beta libraries were sequenced as 87-base-pair reads on the Illumina HiSeq System. As for the original processing: In a later analysis, tens of millions of unique TCR beta chains were counted across the roughly 610 repertoires, and roughly 9.9 million of these chains were shared by at least two donors. A nearest-neighbor algorithm error-corrected the raw reads and collapsed the reads into unique sequences, merging closely related sequences to remove PCR and sequencing errors. Alignment of CDR3 sequences to IMGT reference sequences was used to assign V, D and J gene segments. For a sequence to be retained, a match of at least six nucleotides to both a V gene segment and a J gene segment was required. Rearrangements were classified as productive when the CDR3 lacked stop codons and remained in frame with V and J, and all other rearrangements were classified as non-productive. Following IMGT convention, CDR3 was defined as the stretch from the second conserved V-encoded cysteine to the conserved J-encoded phenylalanine. The earlier analysis of a few hundred of the donors excluded any sequence lacking an unambiguous match to a single V gene segment. In an earlier analysis of almost 600 of the donors, a V segment was called functional when productive rearrangements were above 56.7%, and segregating when the standard deviation between donors exceeded 5%. To diagnose cytomegalovirus status from the catalog of TCR beta chain sequences, a statistical classification framework was built. V and J gene assignment, in a later analysis, came from comparing TCR nucleotide sequences with IMGT/GENE-DB human TR gene sequences. The TCRdist pipeline was used in a later analysis to assign CDR3 sequences and most-parsimonious VDJ recombination scenarios. A later analysis defined each TCR beta chain by its CDR3 amino acid sequence plus V-gene family, and excluded reads lacking a unique V-gene family. In a later analysis, approximately 640 highly shared, low-generation-probability nucleotide sequences were removed to address suspected cross-contamination and a sequencing artifact. In a later analysis, a clonal expansion index for each public chain was calculated from normalized within-repertoire ranks of inferred template counts. In a later analysis, generation probabilities were computed using a VDJ recombination model fitted to out-of-frame rearrangements, and the results were checked against IGoR. In a later analysis, TCR-TCR, TCR-HLA and TCR-CMV co-occurrence was scored with hypergeometric tests, and a repertoire-size bias correction was applied to TCR pairs. A later analysis estimated false discovery rates by permuting HLA or CMV assignments 20 times. A later analysis grouped co-occurring TCRs with DBSCAN, adding TCRdist sequence similarity when clustering within HLA-allele-positive subsets. Repertoires with fewer than 30,000 or more than 120,000 public chains, plus five repertoires with anomalous nucleotide sharing, were excluded from co-occurrence clustering. TCRdb's version of the immuneACCESS table is confined to in-frame rearrangements and falls short of the full clone set. An unresolved V gene accounts for under half of the shortfall where checked; the remainder is of unknown origin. V and J calls and clone size are given by that table; D and trimming were obtained from the DNA. Counted in this sample were around 190,000 clones; about 87% of them appeared once. Jointly, the top ten make up under 2% of the sample.

The receptor comes from a woman aged 18-30 years in good health and CMV-seronegative. Sequencing used PBMCs. Rearrangement joined TRBV11-2 to TRBJ2-1; TRBD2 is a weak D gene call, 5 bases matching. The DNA sequence follows: TGTGCCAGCAGCTCGCCCGGGGCCTACAATGAGCAGTTCTTC. Its protein reads: CASSSPGAYNEQFF. Reference TRBV11-2 and TRBJ2-1 proteins supply the regions before and after the CDR3; the full variable domain is: EAGVAQSPRYKIIEKRQSVAFWCNPISGHATLYWYQQILGQGPKLLIQFQNNGVVDDSQLPKDRFSAERLKGVDSTLKIQPAKLEDSAVYLCASSSPGAYNEQFFGPGTRLTVL.